The 8 T cell receptor beta chains listed next were all sequenced from one sample in a study of OX40 agonist ivuxolimab in advanced cancers. The repertoire was sequenced with immunoSEQ multiplex PCR; TCRdb's copy has only in-frame clones and lacks some. The data hold more than 65,000 clones, with approximately 81% observed a single time. The sample in question was CD4+ or CD8+ T cells sorted from blood, obtained in a trial of the OX40 agonist ivuxolimab. The source of these receptors is an adult with an advanced solid tumor such as melanoma, head and neck, liver or kidney cancer.

The rearrangement joins TRBV7-2 to TRBJ1-1; tentatively, D is TRBD1 (6 bases). The CDR3 consists of 12 residues. Germline CDR1 and CDR2: SGHTA and FQGNSA. V was trimmed by 3 bases and J by 7 bases, leaving 9 bases between them. The CDR3 region is CASSFTGLEAFF. In DNA form, the CDR3 reads TGTGCCAGCAGCTTCACAGGGCTTGAAGCTTTCTTT.

The chain carries TRBV7-2 and TRBJ2-7; D might be TRBD1 (5 bases). There are 14 residues in the CDR3. Germline CDR1 reads SGHTA; CDR2 reads FQGNSA. Trimming removed 1 base from V and 0 bases from J, with 7 bases in between. The CDR3 nucleotides are TGTGCCAGCAGCTTAGGACAGTACTCCTACGAGCAGTACTTC. Its protein is CASSLGQYSYEQYF.

The V and J genes are TRBV27 and TRBJ2-1, with 11 bases fitting TRBD2. CDR3 length: 17 residues. CDR1 MNHEY and CDR2 SMNVEV come from the germline V gene (reference sequence). Trimming cost V 4 bases and J 6 bases; bases outside gene matches: 11. The CDR3 region is CASSSTILAGARNEQFF. The CDR3 DNA follows: TGTGCCAGCAGTTCAACGATACTAGCGGGGGCTCGCAATGAGCAGTTCTTC.

The chain joins TRBV7-9 to TRBJ1-6; TRBD1 might be the D (5 bases). CDR3 length: 15 residues. Germline V gene sequence: CDR1 SEHNR, CDR2 FQNEAQ (reference sequence). Trimming shortened V by 1 base and J by 9 bases, and 13 bases separated the two germline ends. CDR3 bases: TGTGCCAGCAGCTTAGGGGGGTCGCGATTTTCACCCCTCCACTTT. Encoded protein: CASSLGGSRFSPLHF.

The CDR3 spells CASSVGHGSSGNTIYF. The DNA of the CDR3 is TGTGCCAGCAGCGTAGGACACGGAAGCTCTGGAAACACCATATATTTT. The rearrangement links TRBV9 to TRBJ1-3; unclear D gene. Germline CDR1 SGDLS, CDR2 YYNGEE. V lost 0 bases and J 0 bases, leaving 10 bases between the germline ends. The CDR3 runs 16 residues.

The sample holds one count of this clone. The chain couples TRBV30 to TRBJ2-5; D is possibly TRBD1 (6 bases). Per the germline V gene, CDR1 is GTSNPN and CDR2 is SVGIG (reference sequence). Trimming left V 1 base short and J 5 bases short, with 11 bases between. The CDR3 contains 13 residues. CDR3 bases: TGTGCCTGGAGTGGGGGGCGCCGGGAGACCCAGTACTTC. Translation: CAWSGGRRETQYF.

The CDR3 coding sequence is TGTGCCAGCCGCCAGGGAGCTTCACCCCTCCACTTT. This encodes CASRQGASPLHF. The genes are TRBV6-5 and TRBJ1-6, with D possibly matching TRBD1 (5 bases). From germline, CDR1 is MNHEY and CDR2 SVGAGI. Trimming removed 8 bases at V and 9 bases at J, with 11 bases between. The CDR3 consists of 12 residues.

J is TRBJ2-4 and V is TRBV5-6; a weak D match, TRBD1 (6 bases). Per germline, CDR1 SGHDT and CDR2 YYEEEE. The CDR3 totals 16 residues. Trimming took 3 bases from V and 6 from J, leaving 19 bases between them. CDR3 loop: CASSSAPGRGTNIQYF. Here the CDR3 DNA reads TGTGCCAGCAGCTCTGCCCCGGGAAGGGGGACAAACATTCAGTACTTC.